The 10 T cell receptor beta chains in this list originate from one sample, sequenced in a study of CD8+ T cells in alopecia areata. After isolation, RNA underwent reverse transcription to generate cDNA as the sequencing template. Assay: immunoSEQ multiplex PCR; the TCRdb copy retains only in-frame clones and omits some. The table lists some 120,000 clones, roughly 61% of them singletons. Sequenced material: CD4+ T cells sorted from blood, taken at week 0. The receptors come from a human donor with alopecia areata.

V is TRBV6-5 and J is TRBJ1-2, with D possibly matching TRBD1 (5 bases). Germline V lookup: CDR1 MNHEY, CDR2 SVGAGI. The CDR3 has 11 residues. The ends were cut back, 7 bases at V and 7 bases at J, with 10 bases in the middle. The CDR3 nucleotides read TGTGCCAGCACCGAGGGGCGTGGCTACACCTTC. Its translation: CASTEGRGYTF.

In its sample, this clone was seen once. The J gene is TRBJ2-2, the V gene TRBV28; 11 bases are shared with TRBD2. The CDR3 loop spans 15 amino acids. Germline-derived CDR1 and CDR2 are MDHEN and SYDVKM. With 4 bases clipped from V and 6 bases from J, the junction kept 4 bases outside the gene matches. CDR3 sequence reads: CASSSLLAGAGELFF. CDR3 bases: TGTGCCAGCAGTTCCCTACTAGCGGGAGCCGGGGAGCTGTTTTTT.

This clone was counted only a few times. V and J are TRBV6-4 and TRBJ2-2; D call uncertain. This CDR3 is built from 14 residues. Trimming left V 4 bases short and J 0 bases short, with 6 bases between. Per germline, CDR1 MRHNA and CDR2 SNTAGT. CDR3 in DNA: TGTGCCAGCAGTGTTCAGACGAACACCGGGGAGCTGTTTTTT. Translating it yields CASSVQTNTGELFF.

The chain is built from TRBV6-5 and TRBJ2-1; 12 nucleotides agree with TRBD2. This CDR3 is built from 15 residues. Germline assignment: CDR1 MNHEY and CDR2 SVGAGI. Trimming cost V 7 bases and J 6 bases; bases outside gene matches: 7. The DNA for the CDR3 is TGTGCCAGCACCCGACTAGCGGGAGTGGTCAATGAGCAGTTCTTC. Translated: CASTRLAGVVNEQFF.

The rearrangement uses TRBV5-1 and TRBJ2-5; maybe TRBD1 (6 bases). CDR1 is SGHRS, CDR2 YFSETQ, per germline. The CDR3 is 14 residues long. V gave up 4 bases and J gave up 2 bases, with 12 bases separating them. The CDR3 reads CASSLGQTQETQYF. The CDR3 coding sequence is TGCGCCAGCAGCCTAGGACAGACGCAAGAGACCCAGTACTTC.

This clone appeared a single time. This chain links TRBV7-6 with TRBJ2-1; D possibly corresponds to TRBD2 (7 bases). The germline gives CDR1 SGHVS, CDR2 FNYEAQ. The CDR3 extends over 16 amino acids. Trimming removed 1 base at V and 10 bases at J, with 20 bases between. The CDR3 protein is CASSLGVMAGAREQFF. The CDR3 coding sequence is TGTGCCAGCAGCTTAGGAGTCATGGCGGGGGCACGAGAGCAGTTCTTC.

This clone occurred a few times. The chain uses TRBV7-2 and TRBJ2-3, with a tentative D call TRBD2 (5 bases). Looked up from germline, CDR1 is SGHTA and CDR2 is FQGNSA. V was shortened by 1 base and J by 0 bases, with 11 bases between the two germline ends. The CDR3 is 16 amino acids. CDR3 coding DNA: TGTGCCAGCAGCTTAGGGTCCCAGCGGAGCACAGATACGCAGTATTTT. This sequence encodes CASSLGSQRSTDTQYF.

The chain employs TRBV5-1 and TRBJ1-1; perhaps TRBD1 as D (6 bases). Germline values: CDR1 SGHRS, CDR2 YFSETQ. The CDR3 totals 15 residues. V lost 2 bases to trimming and J lost 8 bases, with 19 bases between them. The chain's CDR3 is CASSFRGAGLDEAFF. Here the CDR3 DNA reads TGCGCCAGCAGCTTCAGGGGTGCGGGCCTTGACGAAGCTTTCTTT.

The chain uses TRBV30 and TRBJ2-2; either TRBD1 or TRBD2 may supply D (5 bases each). The germline gives CDR1 GTSNPN, CDR2 SVGIG (reference sequence). Trimming shortened V by 0 bases and J by 5 bases, and 7 bases separated the two germline ends. The CDR3 runs 13 residues. CDR3 sequence reads: CAWSVWGTGELFF. CDR3 nucleotides: TGTGCCTGGAGTGTATGGGGGACCGGGGAGCTGTTTTTT.

CDR3 DNA: TGCAGCGTTGAACGCGGAGTTAGCACAGATACGCAGTATTTT. Its translation: CSVERGVSTDTQYF. J is TRBJ2-3 and V is TRBV29-1; D uncertain. The germline CDR1 and CDR2 sequences are SQVTM and ANQGSEA. CDR3 length equals 14 residues. The ends were cut back, 2 bases at V and 0 bases at J, with 9 bases in the middle.